The 26 T cell receptor beta chains given below trace back to one sample, sequenced in a study of blood T cell repertoires in COVID-19. Sequencing used immunoSEQ multiplex PCR; TCRdb keeps in-frame clones, though not all of them. This repertoire shows 350,000 to 500,000 clones, about 88% found once; its top ten account for about 1.5%. Sequencing was performed on PBMCs or T cells enriched from blood (not recorded which). The receptors come from a young woman who had been exposed to COVID-19.

The chain is built from TRBV12-3 or TRBV12-4 and TRBJ2-2; D call uncertain. V was cut by 6 bases and J by 6 bases, with 8 bases left in between. The CDR3 spans 12 residues. CDR3 bases: TGTGCCAGCAGGCCTCTATCCGGGGAGCTGTTTTTT. Its translation is CASRPLSGELFF.

The J gene is TRBJ2-7, the V gene TRBV19; 9 nucleotides line up with TRBD1. The germline CDR1 and CDR2 sequences are LNHDA and SQIVND (reference sequence). J was trimmed by 4 bases and V by 5 bases; bases with no gene match: 6. This CDR3 region has 14 residues. The CDR3 nucleotides read TGTGCCAGTAGTCCCACAGGGGGCCCATACGAGCAGTACTTC. This codes for CASSPTGGPYEQYF.

The chain is built from TRBV10-2 and TRBJ1-4; TRBD1 matches 7 bases. The CDR3 spans 13 residues. Losses at the gene ends were 7 bases for V and 7 bases for J; bases not matched to a gene: 6. Germline CDR1 WSHSY, CDR2 SAAADI. The CDR3: CASTGTESEKLFF. In nucleotides, the CDR3 is TGCGCCAGCACCGGGACAGAGAGTGAAAAACTGTTTTTT.

This chain connects TRBV28 to TRBJ2-6; 11 bases match TRBD2. The CDR3 contains 18 residues. CDR1 and CDR2 from the germline V gene are MDHEN and SYDVKM. The V and J ends lost 5 bases and 0 bases, in that order; junction bases with no gene match: 6. CDR3 coding DNA: TGTGCCAGCAGTCAAATAGCGGGAGGGAGCTCTGGGGCCAACGTCCTGACTTTC. Translation: CASSQIAGGSSGANVLTF. Drawing the rest from reference TRBV28 and TRBJ2-6, the complete variable domain is DVKVTQSSRYLVKRTGEKVFLECVQDMDHENMFWYRQDPGLGLRLIYFSYDVKMKEKGDIPEGYSVSREKKERFSLILESASTNQTSMYLCASSQIAGGSSGANVLTFGAGSRLTVL.

The chain couples TRBV7-3 to TRBJ1-2; 7 nucleotides align to TRBD1. V trimming: 5 bases; J trimming: 4 bases; junction bases outside the gene matches: 13. In germline, CDR1 is SGHTA, CDR2 FQGTGA. The CDR3 is 16 amino acids. CDR3 sequence reads: CASSGNRDSGFYGYTF. For the CDR3, the DNA is TGTGCCAGCAGCGGGAACCGGGACAGCGGATTCTATGGCTACACCTTC.

V gene TRBV28 combines with J gene TRBJ2-2, with 8 bases identical to TRBD2. The trim removed 6 bases at V and 1 base at J, leaving 10 bases unmatched. The CDR3 is 17 amino acids. From germline, CDR1 is MDHEN and CDR2 SYDVKM. The CDR3 DNA is TGTGCCAGCAGCAGACCCGGACTAGCCCTGAACACCGGGGAGCTGTTTTTT. It is translated as CASSRPGLALNTGELFF.

V usage is TRBV15 and J usage is TRBJ2-7; unclear D gene. Trimming stripped 1 base from V and 6 bases from J, with 13 bases between. Germline CDR1 LNHNV, CDR2 YYDKDF (reference sequence). The CDR3 runs 14 residues. CDR3 bases: TGTGCCACCAGCAGAGCCGAGTGGTCTCGCGAGCAGTACTTC. It codes for CATSRAEWSREQYF.

V and J are TRBV2 and TRBJ2-1; 10 bases are shared with TRBD2. Germline lookup yields CDR1 SNHLY and CDR2 FYNNEI. The length of the CDR3 is 16 residues. With 4 bases clipped from V and 4 bases from J, the junction kept 7 bases outside the gene matches. The CDR3 here is CASSGWTSGRYNEQFF. The CDR3 DNA is TGTGCCAGCAGTGGCTGGACTAGCGGCAGATACAATGAGCAGTTCTTC.

This sequence joins TRBV19 and TRBJ1-1; D is possibly TRBD1 (5 bases). CDR3 length: 15 amino acids. Between the trimmed V and J ends, which lost 4 bases and 1 base, there was a span of 13 bases. Germline CDR1 and CDR2: LNHDA and SQIVND (reference sequence). Here the CDR3 reads CASSRGGEGNTEAFF. In DNA, the CDR3 is TGTGCCAGTAGTAGGGGAGGGGAGGGGAACACTGAAGCTTTCTTT. Drawing the rest from reference TRBV19 and TRBJ1-1, the complete variable domain is DGGITQSPKYLFRKEGQNVTLSCEQNLNHDAMYWYRQDPGQGLRLIYYSQIVNDFQKGDIAEGYSVSREKKESFPLTVTSAQKNPTAFYLCASSRGGEGNTEAFFGQGTRLTVV.

The chain is built from TRBV9 and TRBJ2-3, with D possibly matching TRBD2 (5 bases). V was trimmed by 0 bases and J by 3 bases, leaving 17 bases between them. The CDR3 consists of 17 residues. CDR1 and CDR2 from the germline V gene are SGDLS and YYNGEE. For the CDR3, the DNA is TGTGCCAGCAGCGTAGAGGTAGGGAGCACGAGGACAGATACGCAGTATTTT. Its translation is CASSVEVGSTRTDTQYF.

The chain carries TRBV5-6 and TRBJ2-1; D is ambiguous. This CDR3 is 16 amino acids long. Germline lookup yields CDR1 SGHDT and CDR2 YYEEEE. V was clipped by 0 bases and J by 6 bases, with 16 bases between them. The DNA of the CDR3 is TGTGCCAGCAGCTTGGTGACGGAGCGCTTAGTCAATGAGCAGTTCTTC. This sequence encodes CASSLVTERLVNEQFF.

This chain connects TRBV6-5 to TRBJ1-2; TRBD1 aligns across 7 bases. Per germline, CDR1 MNHEY and CDR2 SVGAGI. This CDR3 has 13 residues. Unmatched junction bases numbered 9, after V lost 0 bases and J lost 14 bases. CDR3 region: CASSYSKQGFVTF. The CDR3 region has the DNA TGTGCCAGCAGTTACTCTAAACAGGGGTTCGTAACCTTC.

The chain uses TRBV29-1 and TRBJ2-1; 8 bases map to TRBD1. V was pared by 6 bases and J by 5 bases, with 6 bases of the junction left unmatched. Germline CDR1 reads SQVTM; CDR2 reads ANQGSEA. CDR3 length equals 13 residues. The chain's CDR3 is CSVAGTGNNEQFF. The CDR3 region has the DNA TGCAGCGTGGCCGGGACAGGAAACAATGAGCAGTTCTTC.

The rearrangement uses TRBV11-3 and TRBJ2-7; the D gene is possibly TRBD1 (6 bases). CDR3 length equals 16 residues. Germline V gives CDR1 SGHNT, CDR2 YENEEA. The ends were cut back, 4 bases at V and 1 base at J, with 17 bases in the middle. This chain's CDR3 is CASSSYSPGDSYEQYF. In DNA, the CDR3 is TGTGCCAGCAGCTCCTACAGTCCAGGGGATTCCTACGAGCAGTACTTC.

This sequence joins TRBV28 and TRBJ1-2; D uncertain. Per the germline V gene, CDR1 is MDHEN and CDR2 is SYDVKM. V lost 3 bases and J 5 bases, leaving 4 bases between the germline ends. The length of the CDR3 is 11 residues. As DNA, the CDR3 is TGTGCCAGCAGTTTGTCGTATGGCTACACCTTC. Amino acid sequence: CASSLSYGYTF.

This chain joins TRBV5-6 and TRBJ2-2; 8 nucleotides line up with TRBD2. The V segment lost 1 base and the J segment 0 bases; nucleotides outside the gene matches: 8. The CDR3 is 18 amino acids. Germline loops: CDR1 SGHDT, CDR2 YYEEEE. This CDR3 reads CASSLSLAGLTNTGELFF. The CDR3 DNA reads as TGTGCCAGCAGCTTGAGTCTAGCGGGCCTAACGAACACCGGGGAGCTGTTTTTT.

DNA for the CDR3: TGTGCCAGCAGCGTAGCTAGCACAGGGCCCTACGAGCAGTACTTC. It encodes CASSVASTGPYEQYF. The V gene is TRBV9, the J gene TRBJ2-7, with TRBD1 as a possible D gene (6 bases). The CDR3 has 15 amino acids. CDR1 SGDLS and CDR2 YYNGEE come from the germline V gene. V lost 0 bases and J lost 2, with 12 bases in between. Based on the CDR3 plus reference TRBV9 and TRBJ2-7, the full variable domain is DSGVTQTPKHLITATGQRVTLRCSPRSGDLSVYWYQQSLDQGLQFLIQYYNGEERAKGNILERFSAQQFPDLHSELNLSSLELGDSALYFCASSVASTGPYEQYFGPGTRLTVT.

This clone was observed a single time. CDR3 coding DNA: TGCGCCAGCAGCCGAGTAGCGGGAGCCATTCAGTACTTC. Its translation is CASSRVAGAIQYF. The rearrangement joins TRBV4-1 to TRBJ2-4, with 9 bases identical to TRBD2. Germline V lookup: CDR1 MGHRA, CDR2 YSYEKL. V lost 4 bases, J lost 9 bases, and 4 bases stayed unmatched. The CDR3 length is 13 residues.

The chain couples TRBV28 to TRBJ1-5; D possibly corresponds to TRBD1 (5 bases). The CDR3 length is 14 residues. V was clipped by 4 bases and J by 9 bases, with 16 bases between them. Germline-derived CDR1 and CDR2 are MDHEN and SYDVKM. The CDR3, as DNA: TGTGCCAGCAGTTCTCCGACAGTCCTGGGGCCCCAGCATTTT. This gives the protein CASSSPTVLGPQHF.

This chain uses TRBV6-1 with TRBJ2-7; D not certain. V lost 5 bases and J 0 bases, leaving 11 bases between the germline ends. The germline V gene encodes CDR1 MNHNS and CDR2 SASEGT. The CDR3 extends over 14 amino acids. The CDR3, as DNA: TGTGCCAGCAGTACGAGAGGTGGCTCCTACGAGCAGTACTTC. Translating gives CASSTRGGSYEQYF.

The chain joins TRBV28 to TRBJ1-4, with D possibly matching TRBD1 (5 bases). The CDR3 runs 16 residues. Germline loops: CDR1 MDHEN, CDR2 SYDVKM. The V and J ends lost 6 bases and 2 bases respectively, with 16 bases between them. The CDR3 DNA follows: TGTGCCAGCAGCCGATACCAGGGTCTCACTAATGAAAAACTGTTTTTT. This codes for CASSRYQGLTNEKLFF.

The chain is built from TRBV18 and TRBJ2-7; 8 nucleotides line up with TRBD1. The germline V gene has CDR1 KGHSH and CDR2 LQKENI. V lost 2 bases and J lost 2; bases outside the gene matches: 8. This CDR3 is built from 16 residues. The CDR3 region is CASSPATGTGAYEQYF. The CDR3 nucleotides read TGTGCCAGCTCACCAGCTACCGGGACAGGAGCCTACGAGCAGTACTTC. Full variable domain (outside the CDR3, taken from reference TRBV18 and TRBJ2-7): NAGVMQNPRHLVRRRGQEARLRCSPMKGHSHVYWYRQLPEEGLKFMVYLQKENIIDESGMPKERFSAEFPKEGPSILRIQQVVRGDSAAYFCASSPATGTGAYEQYFGPGTRLTVT.

This clone was seen a handful of times. The chain combines TRBV7-8 with TRBJ1-5; D perhaps matches TRBD1 (6 bases). Germline-derived CDR1 and CDR2 are SGHVS and FQNEAQ. The CDR3 is made up of 15 amino acids. V was clipped by 6 bases and J by 5 bases, with 17 bases between them. In DNA form, the CDR3 reads TGTGCCAGCAGGGCGGTTGGGGGCCACCATCAGCCCCAGCATTTT. It yields the protein CASRAVGGHHQPQHF.

The CDR3 DNA is TGTGCCAGCTCACCCCAGGGACTAGCGGGAGAAGGAGATGAGCAGTTCTTC. Amino acids: CASSPQGLAGEGDEQFF. V and J are TRBV18 and TRBJ2-1; TRBD2 matches at 14 bases. The CDR3 spans 17 residues. With 3 bases clipped from V and 8 bases from J, the junction kept 9 bases outside the gene matches. Germline lookup yields CDR1 KGHSH and CDR2 LQKENI.

The genes are TRBV19 and TRBJ2-1, with a weak D call TRBD2 (6 bases). The CDR3 runs to 15 residues. The V gene lost 3 bases and the J gene lost 4 bases, with 13 bases spanning the gap. Germline V gene lookup returns CDR1 LNHDA and CDR2 SQIVND (reference sequence). CDR3 nucleotide sequence: TGTGCCAGTAGTATCCAGGCGGGGAATTACAATGAGCAGTTCTTC. This codes for CASSIQAGNYNEQFF.

V usage is TRBV7-9 and J usage is TRBJ1-5, with TRBD1 identical over 9 bases. Trimming at V came to 5 bases and at J to 5 bases, leaving 7 bases not matched to a gene. The CDR3 covers 15 residues. Germline CDR1 reads SEHNR; CDR2 reads FQNEAQ (reference sequence). This chain's CDR3 is CASSGQGLSDQPQHF. The CDR3 DNA reads TGTGCCAGCAGCGGACAGGGGCTCTCAGATCAGCCCCAGCATTTT.